Listed below are T cell receptor beta chains from one sample, sequenced in a study of vaccination and CD4 T cells after COVID-19. MiXCR was run by TCRdb on the PCR reads, yielding one entry per CDR3 protein. The sample gives about 3,300 distinct CDR3 sequences, approximately 49% of which show up once; under 20% is in the top ten. Antigen specificity for these receptors is unknown. Sequenced material: CD4+ T cells from blood, cultured in vitro. These receptors were obtained from a human donor who had recovered from COVID-19. The conserved cysteine and the conserved F or W are not part of the CDR3 here. The order of the fields is J gene, V gene, CDR3 protein.

j_gene: TRBJ1-5; v_gene: TRBV6-1; CDR3aa: ASRSRVYHLSNQPQH
j_gene: TRBJ2-3; v_gene: TRBV20-1; CDR3aa: SAPGGRGTATDTQY
j_gene: TRBJ1-1; v_gene: TRBV12-3/TRBV12-4; CDR3aa: ASRDRGWTEAF
j_gene: TRBJ2-7; v_gene: TRBV6-1; CDR3aa: ASKLQERSYEQY
j_gene: TRBJ1-1; v_gene: TRBV7-2; CDR3aa: ASNDRGNTEAF
j_gene: TRBJ2-3; v_gene: TRBV20-1; CDR3aa: SARGEGQLTDTQY
j_gene: TRBJ2-3; v_gene: TRBV4-1; CDR3aa: ASLGTSTDTQY
j_gene: TRBJ2-5; v_gene: TRBV5-1; CDR3aa: ASSLAGKETQY
j_gene: TRBJ2-7; v_gene: TRBV6-1; CDR3aa: ASSTWDRGTHEQY
j_gene: TRBJ2-2; v_gene: TRBV29-1; CDR3aa: GWSGGTGELF